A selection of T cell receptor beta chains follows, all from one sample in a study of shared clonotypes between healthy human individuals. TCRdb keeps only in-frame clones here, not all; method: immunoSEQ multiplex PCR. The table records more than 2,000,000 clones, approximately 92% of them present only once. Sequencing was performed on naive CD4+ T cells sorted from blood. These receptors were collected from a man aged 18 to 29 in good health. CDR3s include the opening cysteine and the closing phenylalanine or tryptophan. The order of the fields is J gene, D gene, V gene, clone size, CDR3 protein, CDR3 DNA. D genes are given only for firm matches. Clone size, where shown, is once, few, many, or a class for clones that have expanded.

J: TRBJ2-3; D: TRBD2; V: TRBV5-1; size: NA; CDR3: CASSLVGTISSSADTQYF; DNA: TGCGCCAGCAGCTTGGTCGGGACTATCTCGAGTAGTGCAGATACGCAGTATTTT
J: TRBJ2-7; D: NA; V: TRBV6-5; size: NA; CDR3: CASTRGQEPYEQYF; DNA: TGTGCCAGCACCCGCGGCCAGGAACCCTACGAGCAGTACTTC
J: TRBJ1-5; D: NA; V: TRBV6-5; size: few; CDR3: CATAEVADNQPQHF; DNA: TGTGCCACCGCTGAAGTCGCAGACAATCAGCCCCAGCATTTT
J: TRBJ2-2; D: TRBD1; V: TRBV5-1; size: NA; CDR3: CASSWTGENTGELFF; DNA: TGCGCCAGCAGCTGGACAGGAGAGAACACCGGGGAGCTGTTTTTT
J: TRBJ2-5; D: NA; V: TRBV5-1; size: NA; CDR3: CASSLGVAEETQYF; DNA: TGCGCCAGCAGCTTGGGGGTAGCGGAGGAGACCCAGTACTTC
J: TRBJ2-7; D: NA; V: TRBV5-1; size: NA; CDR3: CASSGRASSYEQYF; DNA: TGCGCCAGCAGCGGCCGGGCCAGCTCCTACGAGCAGTACTTC
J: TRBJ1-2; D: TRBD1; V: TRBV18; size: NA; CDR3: CASSPGQGAMDGYTF; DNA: TGTGCCAGCTCACCGGGACAGGGGGCGATGGATGGCTACACCTTC
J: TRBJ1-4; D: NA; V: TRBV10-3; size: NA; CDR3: CAISESGGTNEKLFF; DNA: TGTGCCATCAGTGAGTCGGGGGGGACTAATGAAAAACTGTTTTTT
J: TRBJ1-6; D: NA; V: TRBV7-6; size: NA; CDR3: CASSSGSGNSPLHF; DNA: TGTGCCAGCAGCTCGGGCAGCGGTAATTCACCCCTCCACTTT
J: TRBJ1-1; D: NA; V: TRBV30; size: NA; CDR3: CAWRSTGSTEAFF; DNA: TGTGCCTGGAGATCAACTGGGTCCACTGAAGCTTTCTTT
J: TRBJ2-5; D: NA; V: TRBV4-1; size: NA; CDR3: CASSRLRQQETQYF; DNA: TGCGCCAGCAGCAGGCTCCGTCAGCAAGAGACCCAGTACTTC
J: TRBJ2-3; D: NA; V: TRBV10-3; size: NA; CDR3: CAIRDSSGTDTQYF; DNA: TGTGCCATTAGGGACTCTTCGGGCACAGATACGCAGTATTTT
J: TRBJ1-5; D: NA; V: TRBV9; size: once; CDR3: CASSDSHSNQPQHF; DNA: TGTGCCAGCAGCGACAGCCATAGCAATCAGCCCCAGCATTTT
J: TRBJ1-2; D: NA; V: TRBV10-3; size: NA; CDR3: CAISDLGVNYGYTF; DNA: TGTGCCATCAGTGATTTAGGAGTGAACTATGGCTACACCTTC
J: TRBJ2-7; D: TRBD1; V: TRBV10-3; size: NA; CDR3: CAIREGQGAYEQYF; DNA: TGTGCCATCAGGGAGGGACAGGGGGCCTACGAGCAGTACTTC
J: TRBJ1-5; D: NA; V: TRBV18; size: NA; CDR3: CASSVDSLNQPQHF; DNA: TGTGCCAGCTCAGTGGACAGCCTGAATCAGCCCCAGCATTTT
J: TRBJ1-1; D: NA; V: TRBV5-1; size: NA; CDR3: CASSSTPIGRSAEAFF; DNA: TGCGCCAGCAGCTCAACCCCAATCGGTAGGTCGGCTGAAGCTTTCTTT
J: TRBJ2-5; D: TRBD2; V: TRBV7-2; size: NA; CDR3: CASSSPSGSLGETQYF; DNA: TGTGCCAGCAGCTCCCCGAGCGGGAGCCTCGGGGAGACCCAGTACTTC
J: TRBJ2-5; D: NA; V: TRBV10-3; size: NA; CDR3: CAISGGGTRGETQYF; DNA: TGTGCCATCAGTGGTGGCGGGACCCGAGGGGAGACCCAGTACTTC
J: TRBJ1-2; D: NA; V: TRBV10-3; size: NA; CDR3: CAISEYPGTEFGYTF; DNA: TGTGCCATCAGTGAGTACCCGGGAACCGAGTTTGGCTACACCTTC
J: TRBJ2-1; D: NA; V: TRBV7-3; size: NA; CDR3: CASSAGHQQFF; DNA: TGTGCCAGCAGCGCGGGACACCAGCAGTTCTTC
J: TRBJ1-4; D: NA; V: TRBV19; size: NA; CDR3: CASSFGGGEKLFF; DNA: TGTGCCAGCTCATTCGGGGGAGGTGAAAAACTGTTTTTT
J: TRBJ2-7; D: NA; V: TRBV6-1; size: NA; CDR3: CASSEGRGPSYEQYF; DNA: TGTGCCAGCAGTGAAGGGCGGGGACCCTCCTACGAGCAGTACTTC
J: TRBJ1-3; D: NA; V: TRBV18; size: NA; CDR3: CASSPNSAGNTIYF; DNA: TGTGCCAGCTCACCCAACTCTGCTGGAAACACCATATATTTT
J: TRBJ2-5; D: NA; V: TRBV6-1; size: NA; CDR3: CASSEAGVFQTQYF; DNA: TGTGCCAGCAGTGAGGCAGGGGTTTTCCAGACCCAGTACTTC
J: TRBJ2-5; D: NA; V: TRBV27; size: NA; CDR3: CASSSQGASGRWETQYF; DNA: TGTGCCAGCAGTTCACAGGGTGCCTCCGGGAGGTGGGAGACCCAGTACTTC
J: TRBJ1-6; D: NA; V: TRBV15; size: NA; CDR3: CATSRGSTGMMALHF; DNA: TGTGCCACCAGCAGAGGATCGACTGGGATGATGGCCCTCCACTTT
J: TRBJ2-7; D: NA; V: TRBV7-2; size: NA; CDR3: CASSLTWTVYEQYF; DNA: TGTGCCAGCAGCCTAACCTGGACCGTCTACGAGCAGTACTTC
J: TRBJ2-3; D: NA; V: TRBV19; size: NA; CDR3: CASSSVGGDTQYF; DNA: TGTGCCAGTAGCTCCGTCGGCGGAGATACGCAGTATTTT
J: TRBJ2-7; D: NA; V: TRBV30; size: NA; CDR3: CAWDKSRTSPFYEQYF; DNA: TGTGCCTGGGACAAGAGTCGGACCTCTCCGTTCTACGAGCAGTACTTC
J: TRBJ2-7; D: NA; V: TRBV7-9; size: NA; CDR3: CASSLGRNSYEQYF; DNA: TGTGCCAGCAGCTTAGGGCGGAATTCCTACGAGCAGTACTTC
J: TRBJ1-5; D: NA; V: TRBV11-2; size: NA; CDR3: CASSLVEGQPQHF; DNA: TGTGCCAGCAGCTTAGTGGAAGGTCAGCCCCAGCATTTT
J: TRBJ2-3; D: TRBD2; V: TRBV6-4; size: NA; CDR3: CASSPGLAGGADTQYF; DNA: TGTGCCAGCAGTCCCGGACTAGCGGGAGGAGCAGATACGCAGTATTTT
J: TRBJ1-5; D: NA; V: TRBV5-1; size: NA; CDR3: CASSLAGVSNQPQHF; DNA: TGCGCCAGCAGCTTGGCAGGGGTTAGCAATCAGCCCCAGCATTTT
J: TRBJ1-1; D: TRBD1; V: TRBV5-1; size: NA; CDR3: CASSSAGGGTEAFF; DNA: TGCGCCAGCAGCTCAGCAGGGGGCGGCACTGAAGCTTTCTTT
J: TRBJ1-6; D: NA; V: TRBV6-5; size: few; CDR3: CASSGRYNSPLHF; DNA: TGTGCCAGCAGCGGACGCTATAATTCACCCCTCCACTTT
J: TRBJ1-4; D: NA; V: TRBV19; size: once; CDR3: CASSLSRGRQDEKLFF; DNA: TGTGCCAGTAGCCTTTCTAGGGGGAGACAAGATGAAAAACTGTTTTTT